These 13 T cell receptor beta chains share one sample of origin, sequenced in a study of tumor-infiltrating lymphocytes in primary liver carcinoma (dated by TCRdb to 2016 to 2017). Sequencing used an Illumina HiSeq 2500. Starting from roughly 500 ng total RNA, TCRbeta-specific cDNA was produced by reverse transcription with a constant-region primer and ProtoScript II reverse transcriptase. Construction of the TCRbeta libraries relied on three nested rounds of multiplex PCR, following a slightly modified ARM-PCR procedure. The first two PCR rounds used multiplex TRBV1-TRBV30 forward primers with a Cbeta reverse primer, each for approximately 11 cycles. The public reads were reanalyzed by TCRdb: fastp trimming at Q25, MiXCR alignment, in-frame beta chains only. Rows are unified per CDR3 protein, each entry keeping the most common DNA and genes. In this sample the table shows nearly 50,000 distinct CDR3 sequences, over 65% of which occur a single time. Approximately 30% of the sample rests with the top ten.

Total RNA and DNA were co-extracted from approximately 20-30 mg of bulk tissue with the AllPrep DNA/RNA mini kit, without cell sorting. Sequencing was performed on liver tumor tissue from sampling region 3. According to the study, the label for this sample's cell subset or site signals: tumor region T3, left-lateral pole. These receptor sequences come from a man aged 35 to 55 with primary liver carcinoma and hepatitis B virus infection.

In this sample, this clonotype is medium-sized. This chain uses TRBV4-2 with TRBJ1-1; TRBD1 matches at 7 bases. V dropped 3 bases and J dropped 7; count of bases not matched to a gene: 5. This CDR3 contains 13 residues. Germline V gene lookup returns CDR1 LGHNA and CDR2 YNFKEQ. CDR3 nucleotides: TGTGCCAGCAGCCACCCCACAGGGGATGAAGCTTTCTTT. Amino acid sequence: CASSHPTGDEAFF.

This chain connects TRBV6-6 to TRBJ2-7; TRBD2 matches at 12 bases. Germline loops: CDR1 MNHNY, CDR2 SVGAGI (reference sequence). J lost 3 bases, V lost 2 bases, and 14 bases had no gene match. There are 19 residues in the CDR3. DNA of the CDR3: TGTGCCAGCAGTTACCCGATGGGGCTAGCGGGAGGGATCAACTACGAGCAGTACTTC. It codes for CASSYPMGLAGGINYEQYF.

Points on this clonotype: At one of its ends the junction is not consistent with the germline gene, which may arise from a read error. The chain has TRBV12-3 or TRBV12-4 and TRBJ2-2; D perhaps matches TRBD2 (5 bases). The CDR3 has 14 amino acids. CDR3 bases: TGTGCCAGCAGCTCCCGACACCCTCCCGGGGAGCTGTCTTTT. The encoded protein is CASSSRHPPGELSF.

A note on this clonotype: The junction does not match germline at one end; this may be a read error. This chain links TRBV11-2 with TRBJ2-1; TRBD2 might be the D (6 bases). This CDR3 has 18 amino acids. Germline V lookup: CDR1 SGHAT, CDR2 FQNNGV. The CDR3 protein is CDSSFDPRRTGSYNGQFF. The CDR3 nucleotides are TGTGACAGTAGCTTTGACCCTAGGAGGACCGGGAGTTACAATGGGCAGTTCTTC.

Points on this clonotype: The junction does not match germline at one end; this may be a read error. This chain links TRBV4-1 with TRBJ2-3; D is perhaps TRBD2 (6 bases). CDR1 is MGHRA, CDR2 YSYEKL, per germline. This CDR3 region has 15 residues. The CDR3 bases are TGCGCCAGCAGCCTAGAGCCTAGCGACACAGATACGCTGTATTTT. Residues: CASSLEPSDTDTLYF.

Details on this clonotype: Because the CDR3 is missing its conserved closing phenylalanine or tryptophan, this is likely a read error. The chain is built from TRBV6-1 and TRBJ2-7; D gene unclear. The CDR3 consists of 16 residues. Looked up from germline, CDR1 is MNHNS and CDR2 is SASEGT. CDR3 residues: CASSEGQVGPSYEQYS. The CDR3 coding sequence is TGTGCCAGCAGCGAAGGCCAGGTAGGCCCATCCTACGAGCAGTACTCC.

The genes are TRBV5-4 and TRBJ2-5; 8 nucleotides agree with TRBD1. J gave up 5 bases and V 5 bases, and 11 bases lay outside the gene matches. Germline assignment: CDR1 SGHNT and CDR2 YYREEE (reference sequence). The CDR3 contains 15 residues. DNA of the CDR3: TGTGCCAGCAGTAACATGACAGGGGTTGGCGAGACCCAGTACTTC. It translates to CASSNMTGVGETQYF.

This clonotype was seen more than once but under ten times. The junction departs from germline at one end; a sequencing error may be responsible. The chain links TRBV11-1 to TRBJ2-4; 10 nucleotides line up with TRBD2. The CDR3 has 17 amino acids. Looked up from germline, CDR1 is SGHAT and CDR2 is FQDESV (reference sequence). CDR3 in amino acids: CASSFPGTSVTKNIQYF. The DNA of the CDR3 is TGTGCCAGCAGTTTTCCCGGGACTAGCGTGACCAAAAACATCCAGTACTTC. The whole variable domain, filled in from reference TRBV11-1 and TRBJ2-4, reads EAEVAQSPRYKITEKSQAVAFWCDPISGHATLYWYRQILGQGPELLVQFQDESVVDDSQLPKDRFSAERLKGVDSTLKIQPAELGDSAMYLCASSFPGTSVTKNIQYFGAGTRLSVL.

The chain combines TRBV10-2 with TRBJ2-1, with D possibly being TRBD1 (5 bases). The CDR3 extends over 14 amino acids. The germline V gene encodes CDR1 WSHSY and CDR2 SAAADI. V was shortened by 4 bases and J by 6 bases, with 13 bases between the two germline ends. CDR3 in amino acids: CASSAIPQGNEQFF. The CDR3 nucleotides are TGCGCCAGCAGTGCTATCCCCCAGGGCAATGAGCAGTTCTTC.

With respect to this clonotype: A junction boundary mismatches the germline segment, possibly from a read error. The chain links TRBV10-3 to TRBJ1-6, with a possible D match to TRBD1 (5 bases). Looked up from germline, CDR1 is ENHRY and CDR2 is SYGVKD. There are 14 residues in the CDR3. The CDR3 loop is CAISHDGGGSPLHF. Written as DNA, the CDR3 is TGCGCCATCAGCCACGACGGGGGAGGATCACCCCTCCACTTC.

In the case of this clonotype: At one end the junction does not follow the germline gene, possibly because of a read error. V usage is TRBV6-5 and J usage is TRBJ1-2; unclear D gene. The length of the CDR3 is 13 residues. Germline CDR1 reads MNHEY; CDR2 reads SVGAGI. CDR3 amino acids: CVSRLAANYGHTF. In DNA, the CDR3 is TGTGTCAGCAGACTAGCGGCTAACTATGGCCACACCTTC.

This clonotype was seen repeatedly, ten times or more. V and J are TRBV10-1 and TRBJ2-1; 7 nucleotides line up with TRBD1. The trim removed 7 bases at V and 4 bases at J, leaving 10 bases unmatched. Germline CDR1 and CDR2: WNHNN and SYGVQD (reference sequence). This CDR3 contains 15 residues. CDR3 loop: CASTDDRVPYNEQFF. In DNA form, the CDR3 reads TGCGCCAGCACCGACGACAGGGTACCTTACAATGAGCAGTTCTTC.

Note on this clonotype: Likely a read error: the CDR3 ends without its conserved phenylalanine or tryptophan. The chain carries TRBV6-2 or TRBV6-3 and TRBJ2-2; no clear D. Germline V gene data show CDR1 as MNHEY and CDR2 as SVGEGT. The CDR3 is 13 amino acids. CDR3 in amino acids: CAGSYSDTGELFS. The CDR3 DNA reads TGTGCCGGCAGTTACTCGGACACCGGGGAGCTGTTTTCT.